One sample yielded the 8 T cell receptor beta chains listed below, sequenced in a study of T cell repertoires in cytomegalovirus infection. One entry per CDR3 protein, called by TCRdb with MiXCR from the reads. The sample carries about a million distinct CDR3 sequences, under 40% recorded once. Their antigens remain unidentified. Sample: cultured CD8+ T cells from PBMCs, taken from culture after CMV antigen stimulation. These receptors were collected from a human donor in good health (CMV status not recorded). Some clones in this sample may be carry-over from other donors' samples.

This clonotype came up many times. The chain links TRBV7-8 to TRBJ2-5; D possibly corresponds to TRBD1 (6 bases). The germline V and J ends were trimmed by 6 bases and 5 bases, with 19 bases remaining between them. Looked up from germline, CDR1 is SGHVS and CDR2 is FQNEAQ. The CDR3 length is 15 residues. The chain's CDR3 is CASSLRKGVSETQYF. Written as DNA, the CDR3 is TGTGCCAGCAGTTTAAGGAAGGGGGTCTCTGAGACCCAGTACTTC.

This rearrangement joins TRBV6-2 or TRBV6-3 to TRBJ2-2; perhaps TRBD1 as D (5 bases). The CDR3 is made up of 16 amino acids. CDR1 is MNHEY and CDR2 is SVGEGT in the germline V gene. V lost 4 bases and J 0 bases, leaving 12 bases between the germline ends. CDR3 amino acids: CASSSQAGPNTGELFF. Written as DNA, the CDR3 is TGTGCCAGCAGTTCCCAGGCAGGGCCGAACACCGGGGAGCTGTTTTTT.

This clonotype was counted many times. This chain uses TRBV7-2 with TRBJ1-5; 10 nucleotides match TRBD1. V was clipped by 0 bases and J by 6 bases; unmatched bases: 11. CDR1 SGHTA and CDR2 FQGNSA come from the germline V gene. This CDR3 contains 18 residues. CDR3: CASSLAGVQTGGVQPQHF. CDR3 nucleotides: TGTGCCAGCAGCTTAGCAGGAGTTCAGACAGGGGGCGTTCAGCCCCAGCATTTT.

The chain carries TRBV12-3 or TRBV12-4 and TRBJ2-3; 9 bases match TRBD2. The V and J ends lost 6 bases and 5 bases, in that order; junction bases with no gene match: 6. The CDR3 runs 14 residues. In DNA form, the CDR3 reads TGTGCCAGCAGCTCTAGCGGGGTAATAGATACGCAGTATTTT. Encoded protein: CASSSSGVIDTQYF.

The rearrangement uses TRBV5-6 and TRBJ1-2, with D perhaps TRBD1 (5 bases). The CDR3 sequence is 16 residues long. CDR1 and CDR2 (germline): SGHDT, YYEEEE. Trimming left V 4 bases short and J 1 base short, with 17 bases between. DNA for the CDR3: TGTGCCAGCAGCCACGAACGGGGGGGTTATAACTATGGCTACACCTTC. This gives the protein CASSHERGGYNYGYTF.

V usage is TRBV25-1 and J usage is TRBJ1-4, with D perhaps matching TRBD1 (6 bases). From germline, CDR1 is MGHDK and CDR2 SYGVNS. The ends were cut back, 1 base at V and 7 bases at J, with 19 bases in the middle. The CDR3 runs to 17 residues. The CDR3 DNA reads TGTGCCAGCAGTGAATCCTCCCGGGGGGCATTGAGTGAAAAACTGTTTTTT. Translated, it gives CASSESSRGALSEKLFF.

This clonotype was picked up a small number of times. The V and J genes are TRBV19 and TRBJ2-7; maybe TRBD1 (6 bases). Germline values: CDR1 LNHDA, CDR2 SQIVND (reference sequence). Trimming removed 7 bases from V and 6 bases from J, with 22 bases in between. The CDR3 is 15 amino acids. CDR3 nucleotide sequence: TGTGCCAGTACCCGTATCCAGGGGAAAGGACCCGAGCAGTACTTC. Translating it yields CASTRIQGKGPEQYF.

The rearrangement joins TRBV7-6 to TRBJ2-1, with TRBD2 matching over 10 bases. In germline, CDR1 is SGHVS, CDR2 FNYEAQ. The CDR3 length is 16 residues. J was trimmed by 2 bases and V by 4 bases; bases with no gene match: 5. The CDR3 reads CASSSETSGPYNEQFF. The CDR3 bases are TGTGCCAGCAGCTCAGAGACTAGCGGGCCCTACAATGAGCAGTTCTTC.